The 13 T cell receptor beta chains given below trace back to one sample, sequenced in a study of blood T cell repertoires in COVID-19. Generated by immunoSEQ multiplex PCR, the TCRdb table keeps only in-frame clones and is missing some. This sample carries 35,000 to 50,000 clones, 88% of them seen once, and the ten largest clones take 1% to 1.5%. Sequencing was done on a sample of peripheral blood. All receptors derive from a woman aged 40 to 50 with acute or convalescent COVID-19.

V usage is TRBV5-1 and J usage is TRBJ2-5, with 8 bases aligning to TRBD1. J lost 5 bases, V lost 0 bases, and 9 bases had no gene match. In germline, CDR1 is SGHRS, CDR2 YFSETQ. This CDR3 region has 16 residues. CDR3 nucleotides: TGCGCCAGCAGCTTGGGTCCGGCGGGGACAGGTGAGACCCAGTACTTC. Protein product: CASSLGPAGTGETQYF.

The V and J genes are TRBV6-5 and TRBJ1-1, with unresolved D. Between the trimmed V and J ends, which lost 0 bases and 3 bases, there was a span of 8 bases. This CDR3 has 14 residues. Germline assignment: CDR1 MNHEY and CDR2 SVGAGI. DNA of the CDR3: TGTGCCAGCAGTTACTCAGGAGGAGACACTGAAGCTTTCTTT. Amino acid sequence: CASSYSGGDTEAFF.

The J gene is TRBJ1-1, the V gene TRBV9; D remains unclear. This CDR3 spans 12 amino acids. With 6 bases removed from V and 0 bases from J, the gap between germline ends came to 6 bases. CDR1 is SGDLS and CDR2 is YYNGEE in the germline V gene. The CDR3 coding sequence is TGTGCCAGCAATTCCATGAACACTGAAGCTTTCTTT. Translated: CASNSMNTEAFF. The complete variable domain, with remaining parts taken from reference TRBV9 and TRBJ1-1, reads DSGVTQTPKHLITATGQRVTLRCSPRSGDLSVYWYQQSLDQGLQFLIQYYNGEERAKGNILERFSAQQFPDLHSELNLSSLELGDSALYFCASNSMNTEAFFGQGTRLTVV.

The chain uses TRBV5-4 and TRBJ2-7; 7 bases fit TRBD2. From germline, CDR1 is SGHNT and CDR2 YYREEE (reference sequence). The ends lost 4 bases at V and 7 bases at J; junction bases unmatched: 8. This CDR3 contains 13 residues. CDR3 DNA: TGTGCCAGCAGCGGGGCTAGCGGTCTGGAGCAGTACTTC. This sequence encodes CASSGASGLEQYF.

The chain joins TRBV24-1 to TRBJ1-2; 8 nucleotides agree with TRBD1. With V trimmed by 3 bases and J by 5 bases, 4 bases remained unmatched. The CDR3 consists of 14 residues. CDR1 is KGHDR, CDR2 SFDVKD, per germline. The CDR3 bases are TGTGCCACCAGTGATACAGGGGGATCTTATGGCTACACCTTC. It translates to CATSDTGGSYGYTF.

The V gene is TRBV18, the J gene TRBJ2-7; 11 bases fit TRBD2. V was pared by 1 base and J by 7 bases, with 15 bases of the junction left unmatched. The CDR3 totals 18 residues. Looked up from germline, CDR1 is KGHSH and CDR2 is LQKENI. The DNA of the CDR3 is TGTGCCAGCTCACCACAAAGCCTAGCGGGGGGAATTCTGATTGAGCAGTACTTC. Its translation: CASSPQSLAGGILIEQYF.

This clone was counted a single time. The chain joins TRBV6-5 to TRBJ2-3; 7 bases are a match to TRBD2. Germline values: CDR1 MNHEY, CDR2 SVGAGI. CDR3 length: 16 residues. Trimming at V came to 0 bases and at J to 1 base, leaving 4 bases not matched to a gene. CDR3 nucleotides: TGTGCCAGCAGTTACTCGAGCGGGACCCGCACAGATACGCAGTATTTT. It specifies CASSYSSGTRTDTQYF.

CDR3 region: CSVVDPRQGGPYEQYF. The CDR3 bases are TGCAGCGTTGTTGATCCACGGCAGGGGGGTCCTTACGAGCAGTACTTC. The V call is TRBV29-1, the J call TRBJ2-7; perhaps TRBD1 as D (7 bases). CDR3 length: 16 residues. CDR1 and CDR2 (germline): SQVTM, ANQGSEA. Between the trimmed V and J ends, which lost 4 bases and 4 bases, there was a span of 23 bases.

The V and J genes are TRBV30 and TRBJ1-6; D call uncertain. The germline CDR1 and CDR2 sequences are GTSNPN and SVGIG (reference sequence). V lost 1 base and J lost 11, with 12 bases in between. The CDR3 covers 13 residues. The CDR3 bases are TGTGCCTGGAGTGCTGAGGGCCATACACCCCTCCACTTT. This encodes CAWSAEGHTPLHF.

This chain connects TRBV19 to TRBJ1-1; D is perhaps TRBD1 (5 bases). CDR1 is LNHDA, CDR2 SQIVND, per germline (reference sequence). V was clipped by 9 bases and J by 1 base, with 18 bases between them. This CDR3 spans 15 amino acids. CDR3 residues: CASTTPRQRNTEAFF. The CDR3 bases are TGTGCCAGCACAACACCCAGACAGAGGAACACTGAAGCTTTCTTT.

The rearrangement links TRBV3-1 (or the pseudogene TRBV3-2) to TRBJ2-7; maybe TRBD1 (7 bases). The CDR3 runs to 17 residues. CDR1 is LGHDT and CDR2 is YNNKEL in the germline V gene (reference sequence). V lost 5 bases and J lost 2, with 22 bases in between. DNA for the CDR3: TGTGCCAGCAGCATAGGGATTGGAGGGGGCCTGACCTACGAGCAGTACTTC. It translates to CASSIGIGGGLTYEQYF.

The chain combines TRBV5-4 with TRBJ2-5; D possibly corresponds to TRBD1 (6 bases). Trimming removed 4 bases from V and 2 bases from J, with 12 bases in between. Germline CDR1 and CDR2: SGHNT and YYREEE (reference sequence). The CDR3 covers 14 residues. CDR3: CASSTRDKQETQYF. The DNA for the CDR3 is TGTGCCAGCAGCACAAGGGACAAACAAGAGACCCAGTACTTC.

The rearrangement joins TRBV30 to TRBJ2-7; 9 bases are a match to TRBD2. The junction had 10 bases not matched to a gene; V was cut back by 0 bases and J by 4 bases. Germline CDR1 is GTSNPN and CDR2 is SVGIG (reference sequence). CDR3 length equals 16 residues. CDR3 residues: CAWSVDLSGSGYEQYF. The CDR3 DNA reads as TGTGCCTGGAGTGTAGACCTTAGCGGGAGTGGTTACGAGCAGTACTTC.